One and the same sample provided the 2 T cell receptor beta chains below, sequenced in a study of blood T cell repertoires in COVID-19. TCRdb's copy holds only in-frame clones and misses some; the assay was immunoSEQ multiplex PCR. This table holds 300,000 to 400,000 clones, roughly 89% found once. Sequenced input: peripheral blood. These receptors all come from a woman under 30 who had recovered from COVID-19.

The chain carries TRBV6-5 and TRBJ1-3; a possible D gene is TRBD1 (5 bases). V lost 0 bases and J lost 0, with 9 bases in between. The CDR3 is 16 residues long. Germline CDR1 reads MNHEY; CDR2 reads SVGAGI. DNA of the CDR3: TGTGCCAGCAGTTACTCAGGCAGGGCCTCTGGAAACACCATATATTTT. Translating it yields CASSYSGRASGNTIYF.

The chain joins TRBV6-1 to TRBJ1-2; D gene uncertain. The ends were cut back, 0 bases at V and 4 bases at J, with 9 bases in the middle. Germline V gene lookup returns CDR1 MNHNS and CDR2 SASEGT. This CDR3 is 14 amino acids long. The DNA for the CDR3 is TGTGCCAGCAGTGAAGCTAGTGTACTCTATGGCTACACCTTC. This sequence encodes CASSEASVLYGYTF.